The 13 T cell receptor beta chains below all came from one sample that was sequenced in a study of molecular identifiers for immune sequencing clone quantification. One entry per CDR3 protein, called by TCRdb with MiXCR from the PCR reads. Here the sample spans about 320,000 distinct CDR3 sequences, 24% being singletons. Sequencing was done on a sample of naive CD8+ T cells from blood, with Jurkat cell RNA spiked in. Indicated subset: FACS-sorted CD8+CD4-CCR7+CD45RA+ naive T cells. Receptor source: a human donor in good health. Some libraries in this study had Jurkat cell RNA spiked in.

A remark on this clonotype: This may be a read error, as it is one base from a much larger clone. The chain uses TRBV4-3 and TRBJ2-5; D call uncertain. Germline CDR1 reads LGHNA; CDR2 reads YSLEER. V was pared by 3 bases and J by 5 bases, with 10 bases between. This CDR3 spans 13 amino acids. The CDR3 spells CASSQGRVETQYF. CDR3 bases: TGCGCCAGCAGCCAGGGCCGTGTCGAGACCCAGTACTTC.

This clonotype was counted between two and nine times. The gene calls are TRBV19 and TRBJ1-4; D possibly corresponds to TRBD1 (5 bases). This CDR3 region has 14 residues. V lost 3 bases and J 0 bases, leaving 5 bases between the germline ends. The germline V gene has CDR1 LNHDA and CDR2 SQIVND (reference sequence). This chain's CDR3 is CASSMTATNEKLFF. The CDR3 DNA follows: TGTGCCAGTAGTATGACAGCAACTAATGAAAAACTGTTTTTT.

This clonotype has a handful of counts. This chain links TRBV3-1 with TRBJ2-3; 12 bases agree with TRBD2. This CDR3 region has 19 residues. Germline CDR1 and CDR2: LGHDT and YNNKEL (reference sequence). Trimming at V came to 1 base and at J to 2 bases, leaving 10 bases not matched to a gene. The CDR3 loop reads CASSQVRLAGVPDTDTQYF. Here the CDR3 DNA reads TGTGCCAGCAGCCAAGTCCGACTAGCGGGAGTTCCTGACACAGATACGCAGTATTTT.

With respect to this clonotype: Just one base apart from a much larger clone, this may be a read error. Likely a read error: the CDR3 ends without its conserved phenylalanine or tryptophan. V and J are TRBV19 and TRBJ2-6, with unresolved D. This CDR3 contains 15 residues. V dropped 3 bases and J dropped 0 bases, with 6 bases sitting between them. The germline gives CDR1 LNHDA, CDR2 SQIVND (reference sequence). In DNA, the CDR3 is TGTGCCAGTAGTATCAGTGACTCTGGGGCCAACGTCCTGACTTCC. It codes for CASSISDSGANVLTS.

In this sample, this clonotype turned up many times. V gene TRBV29-1 combines with J gene TRBJ2-7; a possible D gene is TRBD1 (6 bases). Per the germline V gene, CDR1 is SQVTM and CDR2 is ANQGSEA. The CDR3 is made up of 13 amino acids. Trimming removed 6 bases at V and 2 bases at J, with 14 bases between. CDR3 residues: CSVGANRAYEQYF. Written as DNA, the CDR3 is TGCAGCGTCGGTGCCAACAGGGCCTACGAGCAGTACTTC.

With regard to this clonotype: Given a much more abundant clone one base away, this may be a read error. The rearrangement links TRBV7-2 to TRBJ2-1; TRBD2 is a possible D gene (5 bases). The CDR3 runs 12 residues. Germline CDR1 is SGHTA and CDR2 is FQGNSA. CDR3 coding DNA: TGTGCCAACAGCTTAGCGATTGTTGAGCAGTTCTTC. Protein product: CANSLAIVEQFF.

Turning to this clonotype: The junction shows a germline mismatch at one end, possibly a read error. The rearrangement uses TRBV7-7 and TRBJ2-5, with D possibly TRBD2 on 5 matching bases. This CDR3 spans 13 amino acids. Germline V gene lookup returns CDR1 SSHAT and CDR2 FNYEAQ (reference sequence). CDR3 bases: TGTGCTAGCAGCTTAGCGTCGCTCGAGACCCAGTACTTC. Translation gives CASSLASLETQYF.

About this clonotype: At one end the junction does not follow the germline gene, possibly because of a read error. V gene TRBV7-9 combines with J gene TRBJ2-7; a possible D gene is TRBD1 (5 bases). There are 14 residues in the CDR3. Germline V gene sequence: CDR1 SEHNR, CDR2 FQNEAQ (reference sequence). CDR3 protein: CASSPDSFPYEQYF. In nucleotides, the CDR3 is TGTGCCAGCAGCCCTGACAGTTTCCCCTACGAGCAATACTTC.

This clonotype was counted a few times. The chain is built from TRBV20-1 and TRBJ2-4; D not certain. This CDR3 comprises 12 residues. Trimming stripped 0 bases from V and 8 bases from J, with 8 bases between. Germline assignment: CDR1 DFQATT and CDR2 SNEGSKA (reference sequence). This chain's CDR3 is CSARDPPDIQYF. Here the CDR3 DNA reads TGCAGTGCTAGAGATCCTCCCGACATTCAGTACTTC.

This clonotype was counted ten times or more. The gene calls are TRBV27 and TRBJ2-2, with unresolved D. The CDR3 runs 13 residues. Trimming shortened V by 3 bases and J by 4 bases, and 6 bases separated the two germline ends. CDR1 and CDR2 (germline): MNHEY, SMNVEV (reference sequence). Written as DNA, the CDR3 is TGTGCCAGCAGTTTTCCTAGCACCGGGGAGCTGTTTTTT. Amino acid sequence: CASSFPSTGELFF.

Of note for this clonotype: At one end the junction does not follow the germline gene, possibly because of a read error. The gene calls are TRBV7-9 and TRBJ2-5; 7 positions match TRBD1. CDR3 length equals 15 residues. From germline, CDR1 is SEHNR and CDR2 FQNEAQ (reference sequence). As DNA, the CDR3 is TGTGCCAGCAGCTTCCGGGACAGCGAACAAGAGCCCCAGTACTTC. Amino acid sequence: CASSFRDSEQEPQYF.

This clonotype was observed at least ten times. The chain joins TRBV5-1 to TRBJ1-4; possibly TRBD1 for D (5 bases). The CDR3 totals 15 residues. CDR1 is SGHRS and CDR2 is YFSETQ in the germline V gene. V was trimmed by 0 bases and J by 0 bases, leaving 6 bases between them. The CDR3, as DNA: TGCGCCAGCAGCTTGGTGGGGGCAACTAATGAAAAACTGTTTTTT. Translation gives CASSLVGATNEKLFF. The full variable domain, rest sourced from reference TRBV5-1 and TRBJ1-4, is KAGVTQTPRYLIKTRGQQVTLSCSPISGHRSVSWYQQTPGQGLQFLFEYFSETQRNKGNFPGRFSGRQFSNSRSEMNVSTLELGDSALYLCASSLVGATNEKLFFGSGTQLSVL.

J is TRBJ2-1 and V is TRBV13; TRBD2 aligns across 8 bases. This CDR3 contains 18 residues. The V gene end was trimmed by 6 bases and the J gene end by 5 bases; junction bases not matched to a gene: 18. Per germline, CDR1 PRHDT and CDR2 FYEKMQ (reference sequence). The CDR3 protein is CASRSGLAGGGPNNEQFF. The CDR3 DNA is TGTGCCAGCAGATCAGGACTAGCCGGGGGGGGTCCAAACAATGAGCAGTTCTTC.